The clone carrying this T cell receptor (beta chain) was counted only a few times. Its antigen is as yet unknown. The sample belongs to a study of T cell repertoires in cytomegalovirus infection. Study-wide background: In public TCR beta signatures, there were indications of both CMV infection and matching HLA type.

Findings and limits, study-wide: Carriage of CMV together with the relevant HLA was identifiable through cumulative public TCR beta family frequency. The ex vivo response was dominated by HLA-C-restricted CMV-specific TCR beta clonotypes.

MiXCR, applied by TCRdb to the reads, yields one record per CDR3 protein. Of about 530,000 distinct CDR3 sequences in the sample, 26% are singletons; the top ten hold roughly an eighth. This CDR3 has 14 amino acids. The germline V and J ends were trimmed by 11 bases and 2 bases, with 13 bases remaining between them. The germline gives CDR1 SGHNT, CDR2 YENEEA. The sample consisted of PBMCs. This rearrangement joins TRBV11-3 to TRBJ2-6; a possible D gene is TRBD2 (5 bases). The receptor was isolated from a human donor in good health (CMV status not recorded). Some clones in this sample may be carry-over from other donors' samples. The chain's CDR3 is CASGREAGANVLTF. In nucleotides, the CDR3 is TGTGCCTCCGGTCGGGAAGCTGGGGCCAACGTCCTGACTTTC. Full variable domain (missing parts from reference TRBV11-3 and TRBJ2-6): EAGVVQSPRYKIIEKKQPVAFWCNPISGHNTLYWYLQNLGQGPELLIRYENEEAVDDSQLPKDRFSAERLKGVDSTLKIQPAELGDSAVYLCASGREAGANVLTFGAGSRLTVL.